A selection of T cell receptor beta chains follows, all from one sample in a study of T cell changes during pregnancy in multiple sclerosis. This table comes from immunoSEQ multiplex PCR, and its TCRdb copy is limited to in-frame clones, with some not included. The sample holds roughly 80,000 clones, around 93% seen once. Sequenced here: peripheral blood, sampled in the second trimester of pregnancy. Every receptor here comes from a female donor with multiple sclerosis, enrolled in a pregnancy study. CDR3s include the opening cysteine and the closing phenylalanine or tryptophan. A D gene is named only where the DNA matches it firmly. Clone sizes are given selectively: once, few, many, or a class where the clone is expanded.

d_call clone_size j_call v_call cdr3_aa cdr3_nt
TRBD1 - TRBJ2-7 TRBV6-5 CASKKRGGLSGEQYF TGTGCCAGCAAAAAAAGAGGGGGCCTGTCGGGCGAGCAGTACTTC
- - TRBJ1-4 TRBV27 CASSFLSATNEKLFF TGTGCCAGCAGTTTTCTGAGTGCAACTAATGAAAAACTGTTTTTT
- - TRBJ2-2 TRBV11-3 CASSLGPFRTGELFF TGTGCCAGCAGCTTAGGTCCCTTCCGCACCGGGGAGCTGTTTTTT
TRBD1 - TRBJ2-1 TRBV2 CASSARGDRYNEQFF TGTGCCAGCAGTGCCCGAGGGGACAGGTACAATGAGCAGTTCTTC
- - TRBJ1-6 TRBV10-3 CAIGTGGKNSPLHF TGTGCCATCGGCACAGGTGGGAAAAATTCACCCCTCCACTTT
TRBD2 - TRBJ2-3 TRBV5-6 CASNPGGGTDTQYF TGTGCCAGCAACCCAGGCGGGGGAACAGATACGCAGTATTTT
TRBD1 - TRBJ2-2 TRBV6-5 CASSWTGTGELFF TGTGCCAGCAGTTGGACAGGGACCGGGGAGCTGTTTTTT
- - TRBJ2-2 TRBV2 CASSRTVNTGELFF TGTGCCAGCAGCCGGACAGTAAACACCGGGGAGCTGTTTTTT
TRBD2 - TRBJ2-3 TRBV6-5 CASKWGGDTDTQYF TGTGCCAGCAAGTGGGGGGGGGACACAGATACGCAGTATTTT
TRBD2 - TRBJ2-7 TRBV5-1 CASSLERGGYEQYF TGCGCCAGCAGCTTGGAGCGGGGAGGATACGAGCAGTACTTC
- - TRBJ2-3 TRBV18 CASSPLGSGGTDTQYF TGTGCCAGCTCTCCCCTGGGCTCCGGGGGCACAGATACGCAGTATTTT
TRBD2 - TRBJ2-7 TRBV5-1 CASSPSGDSSYEQYF TGCGCCAGCAGCCCTAGCGGGGATAGCTCCTACGAGCAGTACTTC
- - TRBJ1-2 TRBV6-4 CASSASSLLPGTLDGYTF TGTGCCAGCAGTGCCTCAAGTCTCTTGCCGGGGACATTGGATGGCTACACCTTC
- - TRBJ1-2 TRBV11-2 CASSLDPQGFYGYTF TGTGCCAGCAGCTTAGATCCCCAGGGCTTCTATGGCTACACCTTC
- - TRBJ1-1 TRBV6-5 CASSYSQGIMNTEAFF TGTGCCAGCAGTTACTCGCAGGGGATCATGAACACTGAAGCTTTCTTT
- - TRBJ1-2 TRBV7-9 CASSFDRLGYTF TGTGCCAGCAGCTTCGACAGGTTGGGCTACACCTTC
TRBD1 once TRBJ1-1 TRBV7-8 CASSLAAGGGTEAFF TGTGCCAGCAGCTTAGCGGCAGGGGGAGGCACTGAAGCTTTCTTT
TRBD1 - TRBJ2-5 TRBV27 CASSPPVGTGETQYF TGTGCCAGCAGTCCTCCAGTGGGGACAGGGGAGACCCAGTACTTC
TRBD2 - TRBJ2-1 TRBV13 CASSYGLAYNEQFF TGTGCCAGCAGCTACGGACTAGCCTACAATGAGCAGTTCTTC
TRBD1 - TRBJ1-4 TRBV6-6 CATHRDSNEKLFF TGTGCCACCCACCGGGACAGTAATGAAAAACTGTTTTTT
- - TRBJ2-2 TRBV11-3 CASSLKGVGTGELFF TGTGCCAGCAGCTTAAAGGGGGTGGGCACCGGGGAGCTGTTTTTT
- - TRBJ1-1 TRBV5-4 CASSFRSGTEAFF TGTGCCAGCAGCTTCCGGTCGGGCACTGAAGCTTTCTTT
TRBD2 - TRBJ2-7 TRBV7-9 CASSYRPFRSSGGSYEQYF TGTGCCAGCAGCTACCGCCCCTTTAGGAGTAGCGGGGGTTCCTACGAGCAGTACTTC
- - TRBJ2-7 TRBV6-1 CASSSLAEQYF TGTGCCAGCAGCTCCCTGGCCGAGCAGTACTTC
TRBD1 - TRBJ1-2 TRBV6-5 CASSTPGQSPYGYTF TGTGCCAGCAGTACTCCGGGACAGTCTCCCTATGGCTACACCTTC
- - TRBJ2-5 TRBV19 CASAQTRQETQYF TGTGCCAGTGCTCAGACACGACAAGAGACCCAGTACTTC
- - TRBJ2-2 TRBV25-1 CASTKGDGELFF TGTGCCAGCACTAAGGGAGACGGGGAGCTGTTTTTT
- - TRBJ2-7 TRBV11-2 CASSPRDSRYEQYF TGTGCCAGCAGCCCAAGGGACTCACGATACGAGCAGTACTTC
- - TRBJ2-6 TRBV29-1 CSVRTAYPSGANVLTF TGCAGCGTGCGGACAGCGTATCCCTCTGGGGCCAACGTCCTGACTTTC
TRBD2 - TRBJ2-5 TRBV15 CAIRTSGGKTQYF TGTGCGATAAGGACTAGCGGGGGAAAGACCCAGTACTTC
TRBD2 - TRBJ2-1 TRBV9 CASSVATSGGPLAYNEQFF TGTGCCAGCAGCGTAGCTACTAGCGGGGGGCCCTTAGCCTACAATGAGCAGTTCTTC
TRBD2 medium-sized TRBJ2-7 TRBV27 CASSPIRGGRNREQYF TGTGCCAGCAGTCCGATCCGGGGGGGGCGGAATCGCGAGCAGTACTTC
TRBD1 - TRBJ1-2 TRBV27 CASRHQGQERSYTF TGTGCCAGCAGACACCAAGGACAGGAGAGGTCGTACACCTTC
- - TRBJ2-7 TRBV18 CASSPTGGYEQYF TGTGCCAGCTCACCGACAGGCGGGTACGAGCAGTACTTC
- - TRBJ2-7 TRBV9 CASSVDDSAGYEQYF TGTGCCAGCAGCGTAGATGACAGCGCGGGGTACGAGCAGTACTTC
TRBD1 - TRBJ2-7 TRBV7-7 CASSFGQGGSYEQYF TGTGCTAGCAGCTTCGGACAGGGCGGCTCCTACGAGCAGTACTTC
TRBD2 - TRBJ2-2 TRBV5-1 CASSLAGLGVGELFF TGCGCCAGCAGCTTGGCGGGACTAGGGGTCGGGGAGCTGTTTTTT
TRBD2 - TRBJ2-7 TRBV7-9 CASSFAGGGGGYEQYF TGTGCCAGCAGCTTCGCGGGGGGCGGGGGTGGTTACGAGCAGTACTTC
TRBD1 - TRBJ1-4 TRBV7-8 CASSLLGQGFVHRFF TGTGCCAGCAGCTTATTAGGACAGGGGTTTGTTCATCGGTTTTTT